The table lists the clone carrying this TCR beta chain with many counts. The data stem from a study of tumor and adjacent non-tumor tissue in lung cancer. A modified ARM-PCR protocol with three rounds of nested PCR amplified TCRbeta. MiXCR, run by TCRdb on the multiplex PCR reads, gives a single entry per CDR3 protein. Here the sample spans 70,000 to 90,000 distinct CDR3 sequences, 77% being singletons. No cell sorting was done before RNA was extracted from the tissue. Germline CDR1 SGHAT, CDR2 FQNNGV. V was pared by 5 bases and J by 9 bases, with 5 bases of the junction left unmatched. The CDR3 spans 13 residues.

The rearrangement links TRBV11-2 to TRBJ2-1; TRBD1 matches 9 bases. The TCR originated in a woman aged 45-65 years with non-small cell lung cancer. Material: lung tumor tissue. The CDR3 loop reads CASSPDRGSEQFF. CDR3 nucleotide sequence: TGTGCCAGCAGCCCCGACAGGGGGAGTGAGCAGTTCTTC. Using reference TRBV11-2 and TRBJ2-1 for the parts outside the CDR3, the full variable domain is EAGVAQSPRYKIIEKRQSVAFWCNPISGHATLYWYQQILGQGPKLLIQFQNNGVVDDSQLPKDRFSAERLKGVDSTLKIQPAKLEDSAVYLCASSPDRGSEQFFGPGTRLTVL.